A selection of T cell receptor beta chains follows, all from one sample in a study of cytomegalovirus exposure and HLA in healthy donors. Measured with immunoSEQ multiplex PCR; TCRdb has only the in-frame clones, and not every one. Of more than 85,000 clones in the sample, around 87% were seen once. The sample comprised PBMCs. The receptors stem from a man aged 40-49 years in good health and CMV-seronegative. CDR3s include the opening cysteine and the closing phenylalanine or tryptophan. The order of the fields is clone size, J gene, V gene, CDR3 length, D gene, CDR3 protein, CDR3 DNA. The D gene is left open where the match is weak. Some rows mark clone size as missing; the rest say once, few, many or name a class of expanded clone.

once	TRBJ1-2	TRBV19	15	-	CASSLSGGSNYGYTF	TGTGCCAGTAGCCTGAGCGGGGGATCTAACTATGGCTACACCTTC
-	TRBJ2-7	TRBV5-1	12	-	CASSSQGLEQYF	TGCGCCAGCAGCTCCCAGGGGCTCGAGCAGTACTTC
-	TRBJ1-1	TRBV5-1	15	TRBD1	CASSLGDRALSEAFF	TGCGCCAGCAGCTTGGGGGACAGGGCCCTGAGTGAAGCTTTCTTT
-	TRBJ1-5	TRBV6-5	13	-	CASSPTVNQPQHF	TGTGCCAGCAGTCCGACAGTAAATCAGCCCCAGCATTTT
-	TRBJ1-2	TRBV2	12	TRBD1	CARTTGAYGYTF	TGTGCCAGGACGACAGGGGCCTATGGCTACACCTTC
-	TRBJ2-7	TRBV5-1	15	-	CASSPLQGQLYEQYF	TGCGCCAGCAGCCCCCTCCAGGGACAACTCTACGAGCAGTACTTC
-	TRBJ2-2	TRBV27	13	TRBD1	CASSRQGTGELFF	TGTGCCAGCAGCAGACAGGGAACCGGGGAGCTGTTTTTT
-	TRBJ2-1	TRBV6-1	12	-	CASDTGYHEQFF	TGTGCCAGTGACACAGGGTACCATGAGCAGTTCTTC
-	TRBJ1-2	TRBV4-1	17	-	CASSPRVPGERNYGYTF	TGCGCCAGCAGCCCCCGAGTCCCAGGGGAAAGGAACTATGGCTACACCTTC
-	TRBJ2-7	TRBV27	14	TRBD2	CASSYRRGGYEQYF	TGTGCCAGCAGTTACCGTCGGGGGGGTTACGAGCAGTACTTC
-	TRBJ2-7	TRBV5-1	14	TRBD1	CASSVGTGVYEQYF	TGCGCCAGCAGCGTCGGGACAGGGGTCTACGAGCAGTACTTC
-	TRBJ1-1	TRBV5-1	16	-	CASSPPPPTLNTEAFF	TGCGCCAGCAGCCCCCCCCCGCCAACTCTGAACACTGAAGCTTTCTTT
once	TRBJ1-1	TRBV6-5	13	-	CATSADSSREAFF	TGTGCCACCTCCGCCGACAGTAGCCGTGAAGCTTTCTTT
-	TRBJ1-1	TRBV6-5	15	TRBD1	CASSTPDRPSTEAFF	TGTGCCAGCAGTACCCCGGACAGGCCGAGCACTGAAGCTTTCTTT
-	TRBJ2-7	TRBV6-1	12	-	CASRDKIGEQYF	TGTGCCAGCAGGGACAAAATTGGCGAGCAGTACTTC
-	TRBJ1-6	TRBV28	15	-	CASSRIQGNNSPLHF	TGTGCCAGCAGCCGCATACAGGGAAATAATTCACCCCTCCACTTT
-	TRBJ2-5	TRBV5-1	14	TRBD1	CASSLETGQETQYF	TGCGCCAGCAGCTTGGAGACAGGGCAAGAGACCCAGTACTTC
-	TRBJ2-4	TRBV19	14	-	CASSGVRSSNIQYF	TGTGCCAGTAGTGGAGTCAGAAGTTCAAACATTCAGTACTTC
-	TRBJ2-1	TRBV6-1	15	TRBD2	CASSGLAGGPGEQFF	TGTGCCAGCAGTGGTTTAGCGGGGGGGCCGGGTGAGCAGTTCTTC
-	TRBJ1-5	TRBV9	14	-	CASRRKFRNQPQHF	TGTGCCAGCCGCCGAAAGTTCCGGAATCAGCCCCAGCATTTT
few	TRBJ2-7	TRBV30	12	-	CAWSVGGYEQYF	TGTGCCTGGAGTGTAGGGGGCTACGAGCAGTACTTC
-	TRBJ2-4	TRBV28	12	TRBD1	CASREQGYIQYF	TGTGCCAGCAGAGAACAGGGGTACATTCAGTACTTC
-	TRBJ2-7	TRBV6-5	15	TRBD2	CASSYSGTSFYEQYF	TGTGCCAGCAGTTACTCAGGGACTAGTTTTTACGAGCAGTACTTC
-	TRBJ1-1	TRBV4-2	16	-	CASSQPSGGANTEAFF	TGTGCCAGCAGCCAACCCTCTGGGGGCGCCAACACTGAAGCTTTCTTT
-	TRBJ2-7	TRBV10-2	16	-	CASSYSGRDHSYEQYF	TGCGCCAGCAGTTATTCAGGGCGGGATCATTCCTACGAGCAGTACTTC
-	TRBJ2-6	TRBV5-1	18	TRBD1	CASSSGQGAPPGANVLTF	TGCGCCAGCAGCTCGGGACAGGGAGCCCCCCCTGGGGCCAACGTCCTGACTTTC
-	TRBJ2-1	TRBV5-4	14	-	CASSLGPPRGEQFF	TGTGCCAGCAGCTTGGGGCCTCCGAGGGGGGAGCAGTTCTTC
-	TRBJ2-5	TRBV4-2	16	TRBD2	CASSQDVAGGGETQYF	TGTGCCAGCAGCCAAGATGTAGCGGGGGGCGGGGAGACCCAGTACTTC
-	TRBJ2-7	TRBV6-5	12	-	CASRNTGFQQYF	TGTGCCAGCAGAAACACGGGTTTTCAGCAGTACTTC
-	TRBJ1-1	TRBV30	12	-	CAWMARGTEAFF	TGTGCCTGGATGGCCCGCGGCACTGAAGCTTTCTTT
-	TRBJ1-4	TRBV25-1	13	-	CATARSTNEKLFF	TGTGCCACGGCCAGGTCAACTAATGAAAAACTGTTTTTT
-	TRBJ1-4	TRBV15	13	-	CATSRGLSEKLFF	TGTGCCACCAGCAGAGGCTTAAGCGAAAAACTGTTTTTT
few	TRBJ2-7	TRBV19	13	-	CASRFGQTYEQYF	TGTGCCAGTAGATTTGGACAGACCTACGAGCAGTACTTC
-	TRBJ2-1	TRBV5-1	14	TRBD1	CASSLGQGEREQFF	TGCGCCAGCAGCTTGGGACAGGGCGAGAGGGAGCAGTTCTTC
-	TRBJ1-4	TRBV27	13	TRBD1	CASSRGVGEKLFF	TGTGCCAGCAGCAGGGGGGTAGGTGAAAAACTGTTTTTT
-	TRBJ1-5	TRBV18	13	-	CASSPGGDQPQHF	TGTGCCAGCTCACCCGGAGGGGATCAGCCCCAGCATTTT
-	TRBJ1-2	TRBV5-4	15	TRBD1	CASSPPQGVDYGYTF	TGTGCCAGCAGCCCTCCCCAGGGGGTGGACTATGGCTACACCTTC
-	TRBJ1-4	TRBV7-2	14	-	CASSLEQGREKLFF	TGTGCCAGCAGCTTAGAACAGGGAAGGGAAAAACTGTTTTTT
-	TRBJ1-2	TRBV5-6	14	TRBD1	CASSSTGTVYGYTF	TGTGCCAGCAGTTCCACCGGGACAGTTTATGGCTACACCTTC
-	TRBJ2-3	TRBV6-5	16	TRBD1	CASSYGGTGVRDTQYF	TGTGCCAGCAGTTACGGTGGGACAGGGGTTAGAGATACGCAGTATTTT
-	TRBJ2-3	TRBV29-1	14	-	CSVDRGEGTDTQYF	TGCAGCGTTGACAGGGGAGAGGGCACAGATACGCAGTATTTT
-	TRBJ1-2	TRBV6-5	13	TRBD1	CASSSGQGLDYTF	TGTGCCAGCAGCTCGGGACAGGGGCTAGACTACACCTTC
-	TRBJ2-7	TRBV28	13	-	CASSPGQPYEQYF	TGTGCCAGCAGTCCCGGACAGCCCTACGAGCAGTACTTC
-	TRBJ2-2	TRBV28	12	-	CASRSNTGELFF	TGTGCCAGCAGAAGCAACACCGGGGAGCTGTTTTTT
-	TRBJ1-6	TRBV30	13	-	CAWSGENNSPLHF	TGTGCCTGGAGTGGGGAGAATAATTCACCCCTCCACTTT
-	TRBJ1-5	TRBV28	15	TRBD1	CASSIPTGHNQPQHF	TGTGCCAGCAGTATCCCGACAGGGCACAATCAGCCCCAGCATTTT
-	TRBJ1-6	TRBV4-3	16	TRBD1	CASSQGGDRDSSPLHF	TGCGCCAGCAGCCAAGGGGGCGACAGGGATAGTTCACCCCTCCACTTT
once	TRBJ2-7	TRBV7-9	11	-	CASSAGDEQYF	TGTGCCAGCAGCGCCGGGGACGAGCAGTACTTC
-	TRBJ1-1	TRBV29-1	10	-	CSGGGTEAFF	TGCAGCGGAGGGGGAACTGAAGCTTTCTTT
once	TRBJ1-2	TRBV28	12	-	CASSLRDYGYTF	TGTGCCAGCAGTCTGAGAGACTATGGCTACACCTTC
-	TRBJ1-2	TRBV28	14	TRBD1	CASRIRDRGYGYTF	TGTGCCAGCAGGATCCGGGACAGGGGGTATGGCTACACCTTC
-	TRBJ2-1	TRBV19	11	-	CASSTEGEQFF	TGTGCCAGTAGTACGGAGGGTGAGCAGTTCTTC
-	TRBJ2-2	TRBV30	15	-	CAWSSKGGFTGELFF	TGTGCCTGGAGTTCTAAAGGAGGGTTTACCGGGGAGCTGTTTTTT
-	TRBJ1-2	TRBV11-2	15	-	CASSPQGWENYGYTF	TGTGCCAGCAGCCCACAAGGGTGGGAGAACTATGGCTACACCTTC